This entry lists 30 T cell receptor beta chains sequenced from one sample in a study of cytomegalovirus exposure and HLA in healthy donors. This table comes from immunoSEQ multiplex PCR, and its TCRdb copy is limited to in-frame clones, with some not included. Of over 110,000 clones listed, about 87% were seen once; the top ten hold around 10%. The sequenced sample was PBMCs. These receptors all stem from a man aged 18 to 35 in good health and CMV-seropositive.

The chain couples TRBV18 to TRBJ2-7; 7 bases match TRBD1. Germline V gene sequence: CDR1 KGHSH, CDR2 LQKENI. CDR3 length: 15 amino acids. J gave up 0 bases and V 5 bases, and 7 bases lay outside the gene matches. The CDR3 is CASSTGRDSSYEQYF. The CDR3 nucleotides are TGTGCCAGCTCAACGGGCCGGGACAGCTCCTACGAGCAGTACTTC.

The chain employs TRBV6-1 and TRBJ1-1; D gene unclear. V lost 3 bases and J 1 base, leaving 6 bases between the germline ends. Per the germline V gene, CDR1 is MNHNS and CDR2 is SASEGT. The CDR3 has 13 amino acids. The CDR3 loop reads CASSDTGNTEAFF. CDR3 sequence (DNA): TGTGCCAGCAGTGATACGGGGAACACTGAAGCTTTCTTT.

CDR3 region: CASSSYRTGEKLFF. The CDR3 coding sequence is TGTGCCAGTAGTTCCTATAGGACGGGAGAAAAACTGTTTTTT. J is TRBJ1-4 and V is TRBV19; D is unresolved. Germline assignment: CDR1 LNHDA and CDR2 SQIVND (reference sequence). This CDR3 contains 14 residues. The V and J ends lost 5 bases and 8 bases respectively, with 15 bases between them.

The chain employs TRBV9 and TRBJ2-1; 11 bases line up with TRBD2. The CDR3 runs to 16 residues. CDR1 is SGDLS and CDR2 is YYNGEE in the germline V gene. V lost 2 bases, J lost 8 bases, and 9 bases stayed unmatched. The chain's CDR3 is CASSVSGRGELHEQFF. The CDR3 bases are TGTGCCAGCAGCGTTAGCGGGAGGGGGGAGTTGCATGAGCAGTTCTTC. Using reference TRBV9 and TRBJ2-1 for the parts outside the CDR3, the full variable domain is DSGVTQTPKHLITATGQRVTLRCSPRSGDLSVYWYQQSLDQGLQFLIQYYNGEERAKGNILERFSAQQFPDLHSELNLSSLELGDSALYFCASSVSGRGELHEQFFGPGTRLTVL.

The V and J genes are TRBV10-3 and TRBJ2-2; TRBD2 might be the D (7 bases). Between the trimmed V and J ends, which lost 6 bases and 2 bases, there was a span of 10 bases. Germline lookup yields CDR1 ENHRY and CDR2 SYGVKD. This CDR3 contains 14 residues. The CDR3 protein is CAIRGGPNTGELFF. The DNA of the CDR3 is TGTGCCATCAGGGGGGGGCCCAACACCGGGGAGCTGTTTTTT.

DNA of the CDR3: TGTGCCAGCAGTCACAAGCGGGGGGGAGAGACCCAGTACTTC. Translation gives CASSHKRGGETQYF. This chain links TRBV27 with TRBJ2-5; 10 nucleotides match TRBD2. Trimming at V came to 5 bases and at J to 4 bases, leaving 4 bases not matched to a gene. Germline V gene lookup returns CDR1 MNHEY and CDR2 SMNVEV (reference sequence). CDR3 length equals 14 residues.

The rearrangement joins TRBV6-1 to TRBJ2-2; TRBD1 agrees at 7 bases. The V and J ends lost 6 bases and 3 bases, in that order; junction bases with no gene match: 7. The CDR3 runs 15 residues. The germline CDR1 and CDR2 sequences are MNHNS and SASEGT. The CDR3 coding sequence is TGTGCCAGCAGGGGGACAGATCCGGACACCGGGGAGCTGTTTTTT. Translated: CASRGTDPDTGELFF.

The CDR3 DNA reads TGTGCCAGCAGTGAAGTCTCGAGAGCCCGCGGAAACACCATATATTTT. Translating gives CASSEVSRARGNTIYF. The chain is built from TRBV6-1 and TRBJ1-3, with D unresolved. Looked up from germline, CDR1 is MNHNS and CDR2 is SASEGT. This CDR3 is 16 amino acids long. Trimming cost V 1 base and J 4 bases, with 14 bases left between them.

The rearrangement joins TRBV7-6 to TRBJ2-3; D uncertain. In germline, CDR1 is SGHVS, CDR2 FNYEAQ. CDR3 size: 15 residues. V lost 0 bases to trimming and J lost 0 bases, with 7 bases between them. The CDR3 DNA reads TGTGCCAGCAGCTTAGCGACACTCAGCACAGATACGCAGTATTTT. It is translated as CASSLATLSTDTQYF.

The chain couples TRBV7-6 to TRBJ2-5; D unclear. CDR3 size: 12 residues. Trimming shortened V by 4 bases and J by 2 bases, and 5 bases separated the two germline ends. CDR1 is SGHVS, CDR2 FNYEAQ, per germline. The CDR3, as DNA: TGTGCCAGCAGCTCTAATCAAGAGACCCAGTACTTC. Its translation: CASSSNQETQYF.

This clone is a singleton in its sample. V and J are TRBV4-1 and TRBJ2-5; 10 nucleotides agree with TRBD2. This CDR3 comprises 16 residues. Germline CDR1 and CDR2: MGHRA and YSYEKL. The junction had 11 bases not matched to a gene; V was cut back by 5 bases and J by 5 bases. The CDR3 spells CASSAETSGMTETQYF. Written as DNA, the CDR3 is TGCGCCAGCAGCGCCGAAACTAGCGGGATGACGGAGACCCAGTACTTC.

V is TRBV4-1 and J is TRBJ2-2; D is uncertain. V lost 3 bases to trimming and J lost 0 bases, with 5 bases between them. Germline V gene lookup returns CDR1 MGHRA and CDR2 YSYEKL. This CDR3 is 14 amino acids long. Here the CDR3 DNA reads TGCGCCAGCAGCCAGGGCGCGAACACCGGGGAGCTGTTTTTT. It encodes CASSQGANTGELFF.

The chain employs TRBV4-1 and TRBJ2-1, with 8 nucleotides matching TRBD2. J lost 7 bases, V lost 3 bases, and 5 bases had no gene match. Germline assignment: CDR1 MGHRA and CDR2 YSYEKL. The length of the CDR3 is 14 residues. The CDR3 reads CASSHPGTRNEQFF. The CDR3 DNA reads TGCGCCAGCAGCCACCCCGGGACTAGGAATGAGCAGTTCTTC.

This sequence joins TRBV19 and TRBJ2-2; 10 positions match TRBD2. Germline CDR1 LNHDA, CDR2 SQIVND (reference sequence). V was pared by 0 bases and J by 5 bases, with 0 bases of the junction left unmatched. The CDR3 sequence is 15 residues long. CDR3 amino acids: CASSIELAGTGELFF. Written as DNA, the CDR3 is TGTGCCAGTAGTATAGAACTAGCGGGAACCGGGGAGCTGTTTTTT.

The chain couples TRBV5-1 to TRBJ2-1, with 15 bases matching TRBD2. CDR3 length: 18 amino acids. The V segment lost 3 bases and the J segment 1 base; nucleotides outside the gene matches: 5. The germline V gene encodes CDR1 SGHRS and CDR2 YFSETQ. CDR3 in DNA: TGCGCCAGCAGCTCTCCGGGACTAGCGGGAGGTTCCTACAATGAGCAGTTCTTC. It specifies CASSSPGLAGGSYNEQFF.

V usage is TRBV5-8 and J usage is TRBJ2-7; D is possibly TRBD1 (5 bases). Germline loops: CDR1 SGHTS, CDR2 YDEGEE. The CDR3 is 15 amino acids. The V and J ends lost 0 bases and 3 bases respectively, with 13 bases between them. In nucleotides, the CDR3 is TGTGCCAGCAGCTTGGCTAGGGGATTTATCTACGAGCAGTACTTC. Its translation: CASSLARGFIYEQYF.

The CDR3 DNA is TGTGCCAGCAGTTATGAGGGACTAGCGGGGGTTAACTCCTACGAGCAGTACTTC. Residues: CASSYEGLAGVNSYEQYF. This chain connects TRBV2 to TRBJ2-7; 14 bases are shared with TRBD2. V trimming: 5 bases; J trimming: 0 bases; junction bases outside the gene matches: 9. CDR1 and CDR2 from the germline V gene are SNHLY and FYNNEI. The CDR3 is 18 residues long. Full variable domain (remainder filled in from reference TRBV2 and TRBJ2-7): EPEVTQTPSHQVTQMGQEVILRCVPISNHLYFYWYRQILGQKVEFLVSFYNNEISEKSEIFDDQFSVERPDGSNFTLKIRSTKLEDSAMYFCASSYEGLAGVNSYEQYFGPGTRLTVT.

V and J are TRBV11-2 and TRBJ1-1; D is uncertain. V gave up 1 base and J gave up 5 bases, with 8 bases separating them. The CDR3 length is 13 residues. Germline V CDR1 and CDR2: SGHAT, FQNNGV. For the CDR3, the DNA is TGTGCCAGCAGCTTAGGGGAGGGAACTGAAGCTTTCTTT. Residues: CASSLGEGTEAFF.

The chain recombines TRBV19 with TRBJ1-5, with D unresolved. This CDR3 has 14 amino acids. Germline V gene sequence: CDR1 LNHDA, CDR2 SQIVND (reference sequence). The V end lost 3 bases, the J end lost 4 bases, and 10 bases lay between the germline ends. In DNA form, the CDR3 reads TGTGCCAGTAGTATTAGGTCCAGGAATCAGCCCCAGCATTTT. Amino acid sequence: CASSIRSRNQPQHF.

This chain links TRBV2 with TRBJ2-7, with D perhaps matching TRBD2 (6 bases). The V end lost 7 bases, the J end lost 2 bases, and 21 bases lay between the germline ends. The germline CDR1 and CDR2 sequences are SNHLY and FYNNEI. This CDR3 is built from 16 residues. CDR3 loop: CASTVAGSGQTYEQYF. The CDR3 DNA follows: TGTGCCAGCACGGTCGCCGGGAGCGGGCAAACCTACGAGCAGTACTTC.

This sequence joins TRBV18 and TRBJ1-2; 7 bases agree with TRBD1. CDR1 and CDR2 from the germline V gene are KGHSH and LQKENI. The V segment lost 6 bases and the J segment 8 bases; nucleotides outside the gene matches: 15. The CDR3 totals 15 residues. CDR3: CASSAGAGGLEGYTF. For the CDR3, the DNA is TGTGCCAGCTCCGCAGGGGCAGGGGGTCTGGAAGGCTACACCTTC.

The chain combines TRBV29-1 with TRBJ1-2; 10 positions match TRBD1. CDR1 and CDR2 from the germline V gene are SQVTM and ANQGSEA. V shed 7 bases and J 3 bases; nucleotides not matched to a gene: 5. CDR3 length: 13 amino acids. The CDR3 DNA is TGCAGCGACGTGGACAGGGGGTACTATGGCTACACCTTC. Protein sequence: CSDVDRGYYGYTF.

This rearrangement joins TRBV9 to TRBJ2-7, with 7 nucleotides matching TRBD1. CDR3 length equals 15 residues. Germline loops: CDR1 SGDLS, CDR2 YYNGEE. V shed 0 bases and J 0 bases; nucleotides not matched to a gene: 3. DNA for the CDR3: TGTGCCAGCAGCGTAGGGGGACAGAGCTCCTACGAGCAGTACTTC. Translated: CASSVGGQSSYEQYF.

The rearrangement joins TRBV18 to TRBJ1-5; D is unclear. The CDR3 consists of 15 residues. The V end lost 2 bases, the J end lost 0 bases, and 8 bases lay between the germline ends. From germline, CDR1 is KGHSH and CDR2 LQKENI. This CDR3 is CASSPEGYSNQPQHF. The CDR3 nucleotides are TGTGCCAGCTCACCAGAGGGTTATAGCAATCAGCCCCAGCATTTT.

The J gene is TRBJ2-7, the V gene TRBV28; possibly TRBD2 for D (6 bases). This CDR3 is 15 amino acids long. Germline CDR1 reads MDHEN; CDR2 reads SYDVKM. Trimming stripped 8 bases from V and 1 base from J, with 18 bases between. The CDR3, as DNA: TGTGCCAGCCAATTCGGAGGGACGCTTTCCTACGAGCAGTACTTC. This codes for CASQFGGTLSYEQYF.

A single count supports this clone. V is TRBV5-4 and J is TRBJ1-1; D remains unclear. V gave up 5 bases and J gave up 1 base, with 9 bases separating them. The germline gives CDR1 SGHNT, CDR2 YYREEE (reference sequence). This CDR3 has 13 amino acids. CDR3 protein: CASRVAQNTEAFF. CDR3 coding DNA: TGTGCCAGCAGAGTAGCCCAGAACACTGAAGCTTTCTTT. Full variable domain (remainder filled in from reference TRBV5-4 and TRBJ1-1): ETGVTQSPTHLIKTRGQQVTLRCSSQSGHNTVSWYQQALGQGPQFIFQYYREEENGRGNFPPRFSGLQFPNYSSELNVNALELDDSALYLCASRVAQNTEAFFGQGTRLTVV.

The chain carries TRBV7-9 and TRBJ2-1; 9 nucleotides align to TRBD1. CDR1 and CDR2 from the germline V gene are SEHNR and FQNEAQ (reference sequence). J was trimmed by 9 bases and V by 9 bases; bases with no gene match: 3. CDR3 length: 11 residues. The chain's CDR3 is CARGTGTEQFF. The CDR3 bases are TGTGCCAGGGGGACAGGGACTGAGCAGTTCTTC.

This clone has more than one count but fewer than ten. The rearrangement links TRBV11-2 to TRBJ2-2; the D gene is possibly TRBD1 (5 bases). Germline V gene sequence: CDR1 SGHAT, CDR2 FQNNGV. CDR3 size: 14 residues. Trimming took 2 bases from V and 3 from J, leaving 7 bases between them. CDR3: CASSLSGYTGELFF. In DNA form, the CDR3 reads TGTGCCAGCAGCTTATCAGGGTACACCGGGGAGCTGTTTTTT.

This clone appeared once. This chain uses TRBV2 with TRBJ1-2, with a tentative D call TRBD1 (6 bases). CDR3 length: 17 residues. Germline V gives CDR1 SNHLY, CDR2 FYNNEI. The V gene lost 2 bases and the J gene lost 3 bases, with 19 bases spanning the gap. CDR3 nucleotide sequence: TGTGCCAGCAGTGAAAGAAGGAAGGGGGGGGCGGACTATGGCTACACCTTC. This codes for CASSERRKGGADYGYTF.

This clone appeared once. The V call is TRBV2, the J call TRBJ2-7; 9 bases are a match to TRBD1. The CDR3 is 13 amino acids. Germline CDR1 and CDR2: SNHLY and FYNNEI. V lost 5 bases and J lost 4; bases outside the gene matches: 3. CDR3 residues: CASSIDRGYEQYF. In DNA, the CDR3 is TGTGCCAGCAGTATAGACAGGGGGTACGAGCAGTACTTC.